This T cell receptor (beta chain) was identified in a study of T cells in Graves' hyperthyroidism and ophthalmopathy. TCR beta CDR3 region amplification was performed from RNA transcripts. An initial round of RT-PCR targeting the TCR CDR3 relied on the HTBI primer set. TCRdb ran MiXCR on the multiplex PCR reads and lists one entry per CDR3 protein. The table shows some 510,000 distinct CDR3 sequences, with roughly 50% occurring only once. The sample taken for sequencing was peripheral blood or thyroid tissue (not recorded which). The TCR was taken from a woman aged 18-29 years with Graves' hyperthyroidism.

The CDR3 here is CATSEGGTNEKLFF. CDR3 DNA sequence: TGTGCCACCAGTGAGGGGGGAACTAATGAAAAACTGTTTTTT. V usage is TRBV24-1 and J usage is TRBJ1-4; D possibly corresponds to TRBD1 (5 bases). In germline, CDR1 is KGHDR, CDR2 SFDVKD. The CDR3 contains 14 residues. V was shortened by 4 bases and J by 1 base, with 6 bases between the two germline ends.